One and the same sample provided the 30 T cell receptor beta chains below, sequenced in a study of technical replicates of blood from several donors. Only in-frame clones appear in the TCRdb table, and some are missing; sequencing was by immunoSEQ multiplex PCR. The data hold 45,000 to 60,000 clones, with about 82% observed a single time. The source material was PBMCs. These receptors were collected from a human donor in good health. Some clones in this sample may be carry-over from other donors' samples.

In this sample, this clone turned up once. The chain employs TRBV6-1 and TRBJ2-1, with 8 bases aligning to TRBD1. After removal of 6 bases from V and 3 bases from J, the junction contained 1 base not matched to a gene. This CDR3 spans 13 amino acids. Looked up from germline, CDR1 is MNHNS and CDR2 is SASEGT. The CDR3 DNA sequence: TGTGCCAGCAGCGACAGGGGCTACAATGAGCAGTTCTTC. Its translation is CASSDRGYNEQFF.

The chain is built from TRBV5-4 and TRBJ1-1, with D possibly matching TRBD1 (6 bases). V was trimmed by 1 base and J by 6 bases, leaving 13 bases between them. The CDR3 runs 14 residues. Germline lookup yields CDR1 SGHNT and CDR2 YYREEE (reference sequence). CDR3 protein: CASSLMDRSAEAFF. CDR3 coding DNA: TGTGCCAGCAGCTTGATGGACAGAAGCGCTGAAGCTTTCTTT.

The gene calls are TRBV2 and TRBJ1-2, with 8 positions matching TRBD1. The CDR3 is 13 residues long. The germline V gene encodes CDR1 SNHLY and CDR2 FYNNEI. The ends lost 6 bases at V and 7 bases at J; junction bases unmatched: 7. CDR3: CASRRQGNTGYTF. DNA of the CDR3: TGTGCCAGCAGAAGACAGGGGAACACTGGCTACACCTTC.

The chain carries TRBV18 and TRBJ2-7; D gene unclear. The CDR3 spans 14 residues. From germline, CDR1 is KGHSH and CDR2 LQKENI. V shed 1 base and J shed 0 bases, with 7 bases lying between them. CDR3 DNA: TGTGCCAGCTCACCACGGGCCCGCTCCTACGAGCAGTACTTC. It specifies CASSPRARSYEQYF.

The rearrangement joins TRBV5-1 to TRBJ1-1; D is unresolved. V was clipped by 2 bases and J by 3 bases, with 11 bases between them. This CDR3 comprises 14 residues. CDR1 and CDR2 (germline): SGHRS, YFSETQ. This CDR3 reads CASSLEGIDTEAFF. In DNA form, the CDR3 reads TGCGCCAGCAGCTTAGAGGGTATCGACACTGAAGCTTTCTTT.

The chain joins TRBV29-1 to TRBJ1-4, with D possibly TRBD1 on 5 matching bases. The CDR3 has 13 residues. Germline V gene lookup returns CDR1 SQVTM and CDR2 ANQGSEA. V was pared by 5 bases and J by 10 bases, with 17 bases between. The CDR3 spells CSVNPRAGGKLFF. The DNA of the CDR3 is TGCAGCGTTAACCCCAGGGCCGGTGGAAAACTGTTTTTT.

This clone was observed a single time. This chain links TRBV9 with TRBJ2-2; D not resolved. From germline, CDR1 is SGDLS and CDR2 YYNGEE. Trimming removed 0 bases at V and 0 bases at J, with 9 bases between. The CDR3 length is 16 residues. CDR3 amino acids: CASSVAPDTNTGELFF. The CDR3 region has the DNA TGTGCCAGCAGCGTAGCTCCAGATACGAACACCGGGGAGCTGTTTTTT.

The CDR3 is CASSAGVSAFF. For the CDR3, the DNA is TGTGCCAGCAGCGCGGGAGTGTCAGCTTTCTTT. The V and J genes are TRBV7-9 and TRBJ1-1; unclear D gene. Germline assignment: CDR1 SEHNR and CDR2 FQNEAQ (reference sequence). V lost 5 bases and J 10 bases, leaving 11 bases between the germline ends. The CDR3 spans 11 residues.

The genes are TRBV15 and TRBJ2-3; 8 bases are a match to TRBD2. The CDR3 consists of 15 residues. The V and J ends lost 8 bases and 2 bases, in that order; junction bases with no gene match: 9. The V gene's germline CDR1 is LNHNV and CDR2 YYDKDF (reference sequence). CDR3 coding DNA: TGTGCCACCTTCCCTAGCGGGTTGGACACAGATACGCAGTATTTT. Its translation: CATFPSGLDTDTQYF.

The rearrangement joins TRBV6-5 to TRBJ1-6; TRBD1 matches at 9 bases. The germline CDR1 and CDR2 sequences are MNHEY and SVGAGI. The CDR3 has 14 residues. Trimming took 5 bases from V and 9 from J; bases not matched to a gene: 5. CDR3: CASSDRGLGSPLHF. The CDR3 bases are TGTGCCAGCAGTGACAGGGGGTTGGGTTCACCCCTCCACTTT.

The CDR3 protein is CASNDLRQGSNQPQHF. The CDR3 DNA sequence: TGTGCCAGCAATGACTTAAGACAGGGAAGCAATCAGCCCCAGCATTTT. The chain couples TRBV6-1 to TRBJ1-5; 7 nucleotides agree with TRBD1. V shed 7 bases, J shed 1 base, and the junction held 10 bases outside the gene matches. Germline loops: CDR1 MNHNS, CDR2 SASEGT. The CDR3 contains 16 residues.

Here the CDR3 reads CASSLGTEAYEQYF. The CDR3 coding sequence is TGTGCCAGCAGCTTGGGGACTGAAGCCTACGAGCAGTACTTC. V is TRBV5-5 and J is TRBJ2-7; D is possibly TRBD2 (5 bases). The germline V gene has CDR1 SGHKS and CDR2 YYEKEE (reference sequence). CDR3 length equals 14 residues. With 0 bases removed from V and 2 bases from J, the gap between germline ends came to 9 bases.

V usage is TRBV11-1 and J usage is TRBJ2-3; D uncertain. CDR1 is SGHAT and CDR2 is FQDESV in the germline V gene (reference sequence). V lost 5 bases and J 5 bases, leaving 20 bases between the germline ends. This CDR3 comprises 16 residues. The CDR3 DNA is TGTGCCAGCAGCCCGCTACGAGGAGAAGGTAGAGATACGCAGTATTTT. Translating gives CASSPLRGEGRDTQYF.

This chain uses TRBV27 with TRBJ2-7; 7 nucleotides match TRBD1. The CDR3 has 14 residues. Trimming took 4 bases from V and 3 from J; bases not matched to a gene: 6. The germline V gene has CDR1 MNHEY and CDR2 SMNVEV (reference sequence). The CDR3 coding sequence is TGTGCCAGCAGTTCGTTACAGGGGAACTACGAGCAGTACTTC. Amino acids: CASSSLQGNYEQYF.

This clone was seen just once. The chain has TRBV5-6 and TRBJ1-1; TRBD1 matches 7 bases. Trimming at V came to 6 bases and at J to 2 bases, leaving 7 bases not matched to a gene. CDR3 size: 14 residues. Germline CDR1 SGHDT, CDR2 YYEEEE. CDR3 sequence reads: CASKVTGHNTEAFF. The CDR3, as DNA: TGTGCCAGCAAAGTGACAGGGCATAACACTGAAGCTTTCTTT.

This sequence joins TRBV6-5 and TRBJ1-6; 10 nucleotides align to TRBD1. The trim removed 0 bases at V and 10 bases at J, leaving 3 bases unmatched. The CDR3 runs 15 residues. Looked up from germline, CDR1 is MNHEY and CDR2 is SVGAGI. CDR3 sequence reads: CASSYSGDRGSPLHF. CDR3 coding DNA: TGTGCCAGCAGTTACTCCGGGGACAGGGGATCACCCCTCCACTTT.

This clone was seen once. The chain uses TRBV11-2 and TRBJ2-1; weak D call: TRBD2 (5 bases). The CDR3 extends over 16 amino acids. Germline V gene lookup returns CDR1 SGHAT and CDR2 FQNNGV. Trimming cost V 1 base and J 8 bases, with 18 bases left between them. The DNA of the CDR3 is TGTGCCAGCAGCTTAGCTTCAGCGGAGCCAATCCATGAGCAGTTCTTC. The encoded protein is CASSLASAEPIHEQFF.

Remarks on this clone: Other DNA sequences in the sample encode the same CDR3. The J gene is TRBJ2-1, the V gene TRBV5-1, with TRBD2 matching 7 bases. Germline V CDR1 and CDR2: SGHRS, YFSETQ. V shed 4 bases and J 3 bases; nucleotides not matched to a gene: 4. This CDR3 is built from 14 residues. CDR3 sequence: CASSGSGGYNEQFF. CDR3 coding DNA: TGCGCCAGCAGCGGGTCGGGGGGCTACAATGAGCAGTTCTTC.

This sequence joins TRBV5-1 and TRBJ1-5, with D perhaps TRBD1 (5 bases). The CDR3 sequence is 14 residues long. Germline CDR1 is SGHRS and CDR2 is YFSETQ. Trimming cost V 6 bases and J 3 bases, with 13 bases left between them. The CDR3 region has the DNA TGCGCCAGCACCGGCAGGGAAAACAATCAGCCCCAGCATTTT. Translation gives CASTGRENNQPQHF. The full variable domain, with the rest looked up from reference TRBV5-1 and TRBJ1-5, is KAGVTQTPRYLIKTRGQQVTLSCSPISGHRSVSWYQQTPGQGLQFLFEYFSETQRNKGNFPGRFSGRQFSNSRSEMNVSTLELGDSALYLCASTGRENNQPQHFGDGTRLSIL.

The chain is built from TRBV5-4 and TRBJ1-1; 7 bases agree with TRBD1. The J segment lost 0 bases and the V segment lost 4 bases, leaving 3 bases of the junction unmatched. Germline loops: CDR1 SGHNT, CDR2 YYREEE (reference sequence). The CDR3 totals 14 residues. CDR3 in DNA: TGTGCCAGCAGCCTGGGACAGATGAACACTGAAGCTTTCTTT. It specifies CASSLGQMNTEAFF.

The V and J genes are TRBV5-1 and TRBJ2-1; 9 bases fit TRBD1. CDR1 and CDR2 (germline): SGHRS, YFSETQ. J gave up 7 bases and V 1 base, and 9 bases lay outside the gene matches. The CDR3 is 16 residues long. CDR3 protein: CASSLSGTGSGNEQFF. For the CDR3, the DNA is TGCGCCAGCAGCTTGTCCGGGACAGGGTCAGGGAATGAGCAGTTCTTC.

This clone was seen once. This chain links TRBV10-3 with TRBJ2-7; 7 bases fit TRBD1. The CDR3 consists of 12 residues. V lost 6 bases and J lost 3; bases outside the gene matches: 2. Germline values: CDR1 ENHRY, CDR2 SYGVKD. DNA for the CDR3: TGTGCCATCAGCGGGGACAGCTACGAGCAGTACTTC. It specifies CAISGDSYEQYF.

This chain links TRBV6-5 with TRBJ1-2; D is unclear. CDR3 size: 13 residues. Germline V gives CDR1 MNHEY, CDR2 SVGAGI. The V end was cut by 6 bases, the J end by 3 bases, with 11 bases between. Here the CDR3 reads CASSPAGDYGYTF. The CDR3 DNA reads as TGTGCCAGCAGCCCCGCCGGTGACTATGGCTACACCTTC.

The gene calls are TRBV4-3 and TRBJ2-3, with a tentative D call TRBD2 (6 bases). This CDR3 is built from 14 residues. Germline V gives CDR1 LGHNA, CDR2 YSLEER. V dropped 0 bases and J dropped 6 bases, with 10 bases sitting between them. The CDR3 DNA reads TGCGCCAGCAGCCAAGATCGGCGGGGTGATACGCAGTATTTT. This translates into CASSQDRRGDTQYF.

J is TRBJ2-1 and V is TRBV15, with a weak D call TRBD2 (6 bases). V was clipped by 1 base and J by 8 bases, with 15 bases between them. CDR1 is LNHNV, CDR2 YYDKDF, per germline (reference sequence). CDR3 length equals 15 residues. For the CDR3, the DNA is TGTGCCACCAGCAGAGGGAGGGTCGGCATGGATGAGCAGTTCTTC. Its translation: CATSRGRVGMDEQFF.

The rearrangement joins TRBV7-3 to TRBJ2-5, with TRBD2 matching 8 bases. Unmatched junction bases numbered 8, after V lost 1 base and J lost 4 bases. Germline CDR1 is SGHTA and CDR2 is FQGTGA. The CDR3 has 16 residues. CDR3 coding DNA: TGTGCCAGCAGCTTAAATGCGGGGGGCGCGGCAGAGACCCAGTACTTC. It yields the protein CASSLNAGGAAETQYF. The complete variable domain, with remaining parts taken from reference TRBV7-3 and TRBJ2-5, reads GAGVSQTPSNKVTEKGKYVELRCDPISGHTALYWYRQSLGQGPEFLIYFQGTGAADDSGLPNDRFFAVRPEGSVSTLKIQRTERGDSAVYLCASSLNAGGAAETQYFGPGTRLLVL.

The chain employs TRBV6-1 and TRBJ2-6; D remains ambiguous. Trimming stripped 6 bases from V and 4 bases from J, with 10 bases between. Germline V gene lookup returns CDR1 MNHNS and CDR2 SASEGT. The CDR3 totals 14 residues. CDR3 protein: CASRRDIGANVLTF. DNA for the CDR3: TGTGCCAGCAGACGCGATATAGGGGCCAACGTCCTGACTTTC.

The chain joins TRBV19 to TRBJ1-3; 10 nucleotides match TRBD1. The CDR3 is made up of 15 amino acids. Looked up from germline, CDR1 is LNHDA and CDR2 is SQIVND (reference sequence). With 5 bases clipped from V and 1 base from J, the junction kept 2 bases outside the gene matches. CDR3 region: CASSWDRGSGNTIYF. The CDR3 DNA follows: TGTGCCAGTAGTTGGGACAGGGGATCTGGAAACACCATATATTTT. The full variable domain, rest sourced from reference TRBV19 and TRBJ1-3, is DGGITQSPKYLFRKEGQNVTLSCEQNLNHDAMYWYRQDPGQGLRLIYYSQIVNDFQKGDIAEGYSVSREKKESFPLTVTSAQKNPTAFYLCASSWDRGSGNTIYFGEGSWLTVV.

This clone was recorded a few times. The J gene is TRBJ1-2, the V gene TRBV9; perhaps TRBD1 as D (5 bases). The CDR3 loop spans 14 amino acids. The V and J ends lost 0 bases and 4 bases respectively, with 10 bases between them. The germline gives CDR1 SGDLS, CDR2 YYNGEE. The CDR3 DNA is TGTGCCAGCAGCGTAGGCGGGACTTCCTATGGCTACACCTTC. Amino acids: CASSVGGTSYGYTF. Drawing the rest from reference TRBV9 and TRBJ1-2, the complete variable domain is DSGVTQTPKHLITATGQRVTLRCSPRSGDLSVYWYQQSLDQGLQFLIQYYNGEERAKGNILERFSAQQFPDLHSELNLSSLELGDSALYFCASSVGGTSYGYTFGSGTRLTVV.

The chain combines TRBV4-3 with TRBJ2-2; TRBD1 aligns across 11 bases. Germline CDR1 is LGHNA and CDR2 is YSLEER. Trimming cost V 5 bases and J 4 bases; bases outside gene matches: 6. The CDR3 is 16 amino acids. CDR3 sequence: CASSTGQGASTGELFF. DNA for the CDR3: TGCGCCAGCAGCACTGGACAGGGGGCTAGCACCGGGGAGCTGTTTTTT.